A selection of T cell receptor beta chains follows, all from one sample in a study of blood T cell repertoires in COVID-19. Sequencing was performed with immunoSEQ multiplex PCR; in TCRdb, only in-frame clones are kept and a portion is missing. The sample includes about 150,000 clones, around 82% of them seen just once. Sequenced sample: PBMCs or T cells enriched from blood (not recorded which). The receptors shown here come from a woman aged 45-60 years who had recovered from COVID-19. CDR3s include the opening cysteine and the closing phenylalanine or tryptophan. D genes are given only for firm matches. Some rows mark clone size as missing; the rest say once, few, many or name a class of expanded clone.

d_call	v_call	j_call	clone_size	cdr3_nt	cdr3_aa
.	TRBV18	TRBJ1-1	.	TGTGCCAGCTCACCGGGGGGACGGAGTCCCATGAACACTGAAGCTTTCTTT	CASSPGGRSPMNTEAFF
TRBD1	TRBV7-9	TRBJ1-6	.	TGTGCCAGCAGCCCCAAGACAGGGGAGGCACCCCTCCACTTT	CASSPKTGEAPLHF
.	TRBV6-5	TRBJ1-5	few	TGTGCCAGCGGGGAGGTTAGCAATCAGCCCCAGCATTTT	CASGEVSNQPQHF
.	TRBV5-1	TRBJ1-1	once	TGCGCCAGCAGCTTGAAAGTCACACCCCCAAAAACTGAAGCTTTCTTT	CASSLKVTPPKTEAFF
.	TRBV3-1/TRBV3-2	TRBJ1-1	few	TGTGCCAGCAGTCTCGGACTCTCCTACACTGAAGCTTTCTTT	CASSLGLSYTEAFF
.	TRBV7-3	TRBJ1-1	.	TGTGCCAGCAGCTTTACAGCGAACACTGAAGCTTTCTTT	CASSFTANTEAFF
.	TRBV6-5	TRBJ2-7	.	TGTGCCAGCAGCCTTCCCTACGAGCAGTACTTC	CASSLPYEQYF
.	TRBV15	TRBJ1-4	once	TGTGCCACCGTTGTCGGGAGGGGTGAAAAACTGTTTTTT	CATVVGRGEKLFF
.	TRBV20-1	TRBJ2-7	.	TGCAGTGCTACGGAAGTAGCCGAGCAGTACTTC	CSATEVAEQYF
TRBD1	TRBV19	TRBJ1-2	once	TGTGCCAGTAGACCTCGGACAGGGCGGTATGGCTACACCTTC	CASRPRTGRYGYTF
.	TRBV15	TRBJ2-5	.	TGTGCCACCAGCAGAGATAAGGAAACTACAGAGACCCAGTACTTC	CATSRDKETTETQYF
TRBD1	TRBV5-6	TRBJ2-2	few	TGTGCCAGCAGCACGACAGGGGGGGACACCGGGGAGCTGTTTTTT	CASSTTGGDTGELFF
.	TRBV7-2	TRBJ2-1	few	TGTGCCAGCAGCCTCGGAGGGGGGGCATACAATGAGCAGTTCTTC	CASSLGGGAYNEQFF
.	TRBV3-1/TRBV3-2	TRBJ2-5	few	TGTGCCAGCAGCAACCCAGGGATGGAAGAGACCCAGTACTTC	CASSNPGMEETQYF
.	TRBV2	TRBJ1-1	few	TGTGCCAGCACAGAAGGGGTGAACACTGAAGCTTTCTTT	CASTEGVNTEAFF
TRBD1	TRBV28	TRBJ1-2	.	TGTGCCAGCAGGAATGCGGGACAGAACTTCTATGGCTACACCTTC	CASRNAGQNFYGYTF
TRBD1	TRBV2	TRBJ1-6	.	TGTGCCAGCAGGGCCCGGACAGGGGTCGGTAGTTCACCCCTCCACTTT	CASRARTGVGSSPLHF
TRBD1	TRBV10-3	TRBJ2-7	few	TGTGCCATCAGTGAGTCGACAGGGGGCCACTACGAGCAGTACTTC	CAISESTGGHYEQYF
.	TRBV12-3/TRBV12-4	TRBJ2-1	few	TGTGCCAGCAGTTCGACTTTCAATGAGCAGTTCTTC	CASSSTFNEQFF
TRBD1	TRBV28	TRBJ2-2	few	TGTGCCAGCAGGGGATGGACAGGGGGGAACGGGGAGCTGTTTTTT	CASRGWTGGNGELFF
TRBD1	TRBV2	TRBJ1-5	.	TGTGCCAGCAGTTGGACAGGGGGCTTTCAGCCCCAGCATTTT	CASSWTGGFQPQHF
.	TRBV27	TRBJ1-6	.	TGTGCCAGCAGTTTACAGGGCTCCTATAATTCACCCCTCCACTTT	CASSLQGSYNSPLHF
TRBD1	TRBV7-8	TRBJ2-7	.	TGTGCCAGCAGCCTACAGGGGGCAGTCTACGAGCAGTACTTC	CASSLQGAVYEQYF
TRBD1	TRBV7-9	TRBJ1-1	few	TGTGCCAGCAGCTTAGAGACAGGGATGACGACTGAAGCTTTCTTT	CASSLETGMTTEAFF
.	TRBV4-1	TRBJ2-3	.	TGCGCCAGCAGCCAAGAAGAACTCACGCGGGGGTATTTT	CASSQEELTRGYF
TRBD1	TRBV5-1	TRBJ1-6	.	TGCGCCAGCAGCTTGGTGAGGACAGGGGACAATTCACCCCTCCACTTT	CASSLVRTGDNSPLHF
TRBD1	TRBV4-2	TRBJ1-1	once	TGTGCCAGCAGCCAAGATCAAGGACAGGGGCTTGAAGCTTTCTTT	CASSQDQGQGLEAFF
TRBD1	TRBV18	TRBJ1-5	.	TGTGCCAGCTCACCCGGACAGGGCGAGCCCCAGCATTTT	CASSPGQGEPQHF
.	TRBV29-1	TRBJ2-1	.	TGCAGCGTTGACGGGGAATCCTACAATGAGCAGTTCTTC	CSVDGESYNEQFF
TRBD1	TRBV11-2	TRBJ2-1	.	TGTGCCAGCAGCTTAGCGGACAGGGGGTTCGATGAGCAGTTCTTC	CASSLADRGFDEQFF